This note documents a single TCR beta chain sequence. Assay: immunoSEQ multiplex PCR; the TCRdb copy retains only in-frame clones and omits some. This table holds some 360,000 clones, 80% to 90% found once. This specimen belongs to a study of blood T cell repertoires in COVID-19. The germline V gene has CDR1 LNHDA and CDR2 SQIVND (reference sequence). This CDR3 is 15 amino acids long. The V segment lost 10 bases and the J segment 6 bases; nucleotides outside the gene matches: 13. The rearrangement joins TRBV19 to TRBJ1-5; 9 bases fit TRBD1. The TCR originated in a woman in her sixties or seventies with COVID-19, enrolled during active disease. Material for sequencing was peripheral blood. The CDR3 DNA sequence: TGTGCCACTAACAGCCCGGGACAGGGTTTTCAGCCCCAGCATTTT. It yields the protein CATNSPGQGFQPQHF.